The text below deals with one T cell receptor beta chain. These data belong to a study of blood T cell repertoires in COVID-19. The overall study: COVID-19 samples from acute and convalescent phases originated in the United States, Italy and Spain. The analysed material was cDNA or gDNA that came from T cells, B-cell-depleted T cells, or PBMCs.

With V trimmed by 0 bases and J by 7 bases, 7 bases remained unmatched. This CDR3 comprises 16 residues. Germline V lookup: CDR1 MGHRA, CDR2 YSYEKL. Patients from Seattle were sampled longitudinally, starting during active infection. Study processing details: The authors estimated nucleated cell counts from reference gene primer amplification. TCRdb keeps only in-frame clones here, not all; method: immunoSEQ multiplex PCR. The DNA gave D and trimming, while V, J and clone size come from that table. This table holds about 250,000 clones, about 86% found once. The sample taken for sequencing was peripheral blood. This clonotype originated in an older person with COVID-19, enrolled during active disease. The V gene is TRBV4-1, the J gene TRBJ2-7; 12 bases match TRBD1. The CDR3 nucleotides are TGCGCCAGCAGCCAAGATGTAGGGACAGGGGGCTTTGAGCAGTACTTC. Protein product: CASSQDVGTGGFEQYF.